The rows below give T cell receptor beta chains drawn from one sample of a study of T-cell memory formation after mild COVID-19. Each CDR3 protein is one row after TCRdb ran MiXCR on the 5' RACE reads. The repertoire consists of roughly 170,000 distinct CDR3 sequences, with roughly 23% occurring once and the leading ten covering approximately 22%. The sequenced sample consisted of PBMCs or a T cell subset sorted from them (not recorded which). These receptors were collected from an adult woman who had mild COVID-19 (a few samples of this study predate the infection). Cell type and time point are not known. Both conserved end residues are part of each CDR3. The D gene is left open where the match is weak. Clone size is shown for a subset of rows, as once, few, many or a class of expanded clone.

TRBJ2-1 | - | few | TRBV11-2 | CASSLLMQVSNEQFF | TGTGCCAGCAGCTTATTGATGCAGGTGAGCAATGAGCAGTTCTTC
TRBJ1-1 | - | - | TRBV24-1 | CATRGLPGDENTEAFF | TGTGCCACCAGGGGACTACCAGGGGACGAGAACACTGAAGCTTTCTTT
TRBJ2-3 | TRBD2 | few | TRBV4-2 | CASSHSESGVPSTDTQYF | TGTGCCAGCAGCCATTCAGAGAGCGGGGTCCCTAGCACAGATACGCAGTATTTT
TRBJ2-1 | TRBD2 | once | TRBV6-5 | CASSCLPGGPYNEQFF | TGTGCCAGCAGTTGCTTACCGGGAGGGCCCTACAATGAGCAGTTCTTC
TRBJ2-1 | TRBD2 | few | TRBV2 | CASRTSGLTNEQFF | TGTGCCAGCCGCACTAGCGGACTAACCAATGAGCAGTTCTTC
TRBJ2-1 | - | few | TRBV4-1 | CASSHQQQSGDEQFF | TGCGCCAGCAGCCATCAACAACAGTCGGGTGATGAGCAGTTCTTC
TRBJ1-1 | - | few | TRBV18 | CASSPGASEAFF | TGTGCCAGCTCACCAGGGGCCAGTGAAGCTTTCTTT
TRBJ1-1 | - | few | TRBV6-5 | CASSYHAGGSTEAFF | TGTGCCAGCAGTTACCACGCCGGGGGGAGCACTGAAGCTTTCTTT
TRBJ2-1 | - | - | TRBV12-3/TRBV12-4 | CASSRTGSSYNEQFF | TGTGCCAGCAGTCGGACTGGGAGCTCCTACAATGAGCAGTTCTTC
TRBJ2-2 | - | - | TRBV7-9 | CASSLDAGGKNTGELFF | TGTGCCAGCAGCTTAGATGCCGGGGGAAAAAACACCGGGGAGCTGTTTTTT
TRBJ2-2 | - | few | TRBV28 | CASSEQAGELFF | TGTGCCAGCAGTGAACAGGCCGGGGAGCTGTTTTTT
TRBJ2-5 | - | - | TRBV7-8 | CASSRLQETQYF | TGTGCCAGCAGCCGTTTGCAAGAGACCCAGTACTTC
TRBJ2-6 | - | - | TRBV7-9 | CASSYTGTGANVLTF | TGTGCCAGCAGCTATACAGGGACTGGGGCCAACGTCCTGACTTTC
TRBJ2-7 | - | few | TRBV2 | CASSEDGRSSYEQYF | TGTGCCAGCAGCGAGGACGGACGGAGCTCCTACGAGCAGTACTTC
TRBJ2-7 | - | few | TRBV5-1 | CASSIYGSYEQYF | TGCGCCAGCAGCATTTACGGCTCCTACGAGCAGTACTTC
TRBJ2-7 | - | - | TRBV13 | CASSLVGFYEQYF | TGTGCCAGCAGCTTAGTGGGGTTCTACGAGCAGTACTTC
TRBJ1-3 | - | - | TRBV7-6 | CASSLALGLSGNTIYF | TGTGCCAGCAGCTTAGCCCTGGGGCTCTCTGGAAACACCATATATTTT
TRBJ2-7 | - | few | TRBV7-6 | CASSLAGGSSYEQYF | TGTGCCAGCAGCTTAGCCGGAGGTAGCTCCTACGAGCAGTACTTC